The 22 T cell receptor beta chains listed next were all sequenced from one sample in a study of shared clonotypes between healthy human individuals. Sequencing was performed with immunoSEQ multiplex PCR; in TCRdb, only in-frame clones are kept and a portion is missing. The sample lists some 2 million clones, roughly 94% seen once, with roughly 0.13% in the top ten. The sequencing sample was made of naive CD4+ T cells sorted from blood. Stated subset: CD45RA+ positively selected. The receptors were sampled from a man in his late teens or twenties in good health.

The chain recombines TRBV5-1 with TRBJ2-3, with TRBD2 matching over 8 bases. V dropped 4 bases and J dropped 2; count of bases not matched to a gene: 6. Per the germline V gene, CDR1 is SGHRS and CDR2 is YFSETQ. The CDR3 runs to 15 residues. The DNA of the CDR3 is TGCGCCAGCAGCATCTTAGCGGGGAACACAGATACGCAGTATTTT. It codes for CASSILAGNTDTQYF.

J is TRBJ2-2 and V is TRBV11-2; 10 nucleotides align to TRBD1. CDR3 length: 16 residues. The V gene end was trimmed by 5 bases and the J gene end by 4 bases; junction bases not matched to a gene: 7. CDR1 is SGHAT and CDR2 is FQNNGV in the germline V gene. The CDR3 reads CASSPPGQGTTGELFF. CDR3 DNA sequence: TGTGCCAGCAGCCCTCCGGGACAGGGGACCACCGGGGAGCTGTTTTTT.

V is TRBV5-6 and J is TRBJ2-5, with 8 bases fitting TRBD1. The J segment lost 5 bases and the V segment lost 2 bases, leaving 11 bases of the junction unmatched. The CDR3 runs 16 residues. Looked up from germline, CDR1 is SGHDT and CDR2 is YYEEEE. DNA for the CDR3: TGTGCCAGCAGCTTCATCGCCAGGACAGGGCAGGAGACCCAGTACTTC. Amino acid sequence: CASSFIARTGQETQYF.

This CDR3 reads CASSIRAGERMSNGYTF. The CDR3 DNA reads as TGTGCCAGTAGTATTAGGGCAGGGGAGCGGATGAGCAATGGCTACACCTTC. V is TRBV19 and J is TRBJ1-2, with D perhaps matching TRBD1 (6 bases). The V gene's germline CDR1 is LNHDA and CDR2 SQIVND (reference sequence). V was shortened by 3 bases and J by 6 bases, with 23 bases between the two germline ends. This CDR3 is 17 amino acids long.

As DNA, the CDR3 is TGTGCCAGCAGCGCGGGCGCAGGAAACACCATATATTTT. Its translation: CASSAGAGNTIYF. The chain carries TRBV11-2 and TRBJ1-3; D unresolved. The CDR3 consists of 13 residues. The V and J ends lost 5 bases and 4 bases respectively, with 9 bases between them. CDR1 and CDR2 from the germline V gene are SGHAT and FQNNGV.

A single count supports this clone. This chain uses TRBV7-8 with TRBJ1-4; D remains unclear. Germline V gene sequence: CDR1 SGHVS, CDR2 FQNEAQ. V lost 8 bases and J 0 bases, leaving 13 bases between the germline ends. CDR3 length: 15 residues. The chain's CDR3 is CASGRYPATNEKLFF. The CDR3 nucleotides are TGTGCCAGCGGCCGATACCCGGCAACTAATGAAAAACTGTTTTTT.

The J gene is TRBJ1-1, the V gene TRBV5-6, with 9 bases lining up with TRBD1. The CDR3 totals 15 residues. V was clipped by 1 base and J by 4 bases; unmatched bases: 5. From germline, CDR1 is SGHDT and CDR2 YYEEEE. In nucleotides, the CDR3 is TGTGCCAGCAGCTTGAGGGGGACAGGGCCCACTGAAGCTTTCTTT. It yields the protein CASSLRGTGPTEAFF.

The sample holds a few counts of this clone. The chain couples TRBV11-3 to TRBJ2-2, with D maybe TRBD1 (6 bases). The germline CDR1 and CDR2 sequences are SGHNT and YENEEA. The CDR3 runs to 16 residues. Trimming took 3 bases from V and 4 from J, leaving 15 bases between them. The CDR3 protein is CASSFQGPGGTGELFF. The CDR3 DNA reads as TGTGCCAGCAGCTTCCAGGGGCCCGGAGGCACCGGGGAGCTGTTTTTT.

This chain joins TRBV5-8 and TRBJ1-6; TRBD1 agrees at 10 bases. Germline values: CDR1 SGHTS, CDR2 YDEGEE. This CDR3 is built from 16 residues. V was pared by 4 bases and J by 11 bases, with 12 bases of the junction left unmatched. The CDR3 nucleotides read TGTGCCAGCAGCCATGGGACAGGGGCCGCTAGGGCACCCCTCCACTTT. It encodes CASSHGTGAARAPLHF.

The chain employs TRBV9 and TRBJ1-2; TRBD1 is a possible D gene (5 bases). Trimming removed 0 bases at V and 4 bases at J, with 16 bases between. CDR1 and CDR2 (germline): SGDLS, YYNGEE. The CDR3 has 16 residues. CDR3 nucleotides: TGTGCCAGCAGCGTAGGCGGGGCAGCTCTGCCCTATGGCTACACCTTC. Its protein product is CASSVGGAALPYGYTF.

The chain recombines TRBV6-5 with TRBJ2-6, with D possibly being TRBD1 (6 bases). The germline V gene has CDR1 MNHEY and CDR2 SVGAGI. Trimming removed 6 bases from V and 4 bases from J, with 13 bases in between. The length of the CDR3 is 15 residues. The CDR3 here is CASRETGLGANVLTF. Here the CDR3 DNA reads TGTGCCAGCAGGGAAACAGGGCTGGGGGCCAACGTCCTGACTTTC.

This rearrangement joins TRBV18 to TRBJ1-2; a weak D match, TRBD1 (5 bases). Germline CDR1 reads KGHSH; CDR2 reads LQKENI. The CDR3 is 14 amino acids. V lost 3 bases to trimming and J lost 5 bases, with 13 bases between them. This CDR3 reads CASSPLEGKYGYTF. DNA for the CDR3: TGTGCCAGCTCACCCCTTGAGGGGAAATATGGCTACACCTTC.

The chain couples TRBV15 to TRBJ2-1; 10 nucleotides match TRBD2. The V gene's germline CDR1 is LNHNV and CDR2 YYDKDF (reference sequence). CDR3 length: 17 residues. The junction had 8 bases not matched to a gene; V was cut back by 3 bases and J by 3 bases. Written as DNA, the CDR3 is TGTGCCACCAGCAGCAACCCGGGACTAGCGCGCTACAATGAGCAGTTCTTC. Its protein is CATSSNPGLARYNEQFF.

The CDR3 region has the DNA TGTGCCAGCAGCTGGTTGTCCCGGGACGTGCCATGGAACACCATATATTTT. Translating it yields CASSWLSRDVPWNTIYF. The chain combines TRBV5-6 with TRBJ1-3; possible D gene TRBD1, 5 bases. Germline V gives CDR1 SGHDT, CDR2 YYEEEE. The CDR3 is made up of 17 amino acids. Trimming left V 3 bases short and J 7 bases short, with 23 bases between.

This chain connects TRBV7-2 to TRBJ2-5; 8 positions agree with TRBD1. Germline CDR1 is SGHTA and CDR2 is FQGNSA. Trimming at V came to 3 bases and at J to 5 bases, leaving 5 bases not matched to a gene. This CDR3 has 14 amino acids. The CDR3 DNA is TGTGCCAGCAGCTTCTCCGGACAGGGCGAGACCCAGTACTTC. Residues: CASSFSGQGETQYF.

Comment on this clone: Other DNA sequences in the same sample also yield this CDR3. The V call is TRBV7-2, the J call TRBJ2-5, with D uncertain. The V and J ends lost 2 bases and 5 bases respectively, with 3 bases between them. CDR1 is SGHTA, CDR2 FQGNSA, per germline. The CDR3 is 11 amino acids. CDR3 sequence reads: CASSLSETQYF. CDR3 bases: TGTGCCAGCAGCTTATCGGAGACCCAGTACTTC.

The rearrangement uses TRBV5-1 and TRBJ2-5; TRBD1 matches 8 bases. The germline V gene encodes CDR1 SGHRS and CDR2 YFSETQ. J was trimmed by 5 bases and V by 5 bases; bases with no gene match: 17. The CDR3 sequence is 17 residues long. CDR3 bases: TGCGCCAGCAGTCGCAGCGGACAGGGTGGGTTTATGGAGACCCAGTACTTC. This gives the protein CASSRSGQGGFMETQYF.

As for this clone: An end of the junction does not agree with germline; a read error may underlie this. The chain is built from TRBV28 and TRBJ2-2; no firm D call. This CDR3 contains 16 residues. Germline CDR1 is MDHEN and CDR2 is SYDVKM. The CDR3 nucleotides read TGTGCCAGCAGTTCCCAAGGTTGGGCGAACGCCGGGGAGCTGTTTTTT. The encoded protein is CASSSQGWANAGELFF.

The chain uses TRBV5-1 and TRBJ2-5; unclear D gene. CDR1 is SGHRS, CDR2 YFSETQ, per germline. V lost 5 bases and J 4 bases, leaving 12 bases between the germline ends. CDR3 size: 13 residues. As DNA, the CDR3 is TGCGCCAGCAGGGGCCAAACGGGAGAGACCCAGTACTTC. It specifies CASRGQTGETQYF.

The chain carries TRBV11-2 and TRBJ2-7; D is ambiguous. Germline V lookup: CDR1 SGHAT, CDR2 FQNNGV. The CDR3 length is 15 residues. Trimming left V 2 bases short and J 0 bases short, with 11 bases between. DNA for the CDR3: TGTGCCAGCAGCTTATTTAGTGGGCTCTCCTACGAGCAGTACTTC. Encoded protein: CASSLFSGLSYEQYF.

V and J are TRBV6-6 and TRBJ2-7; 8 bases fit TRBD1. Germline assignment: CDR1 MNHNY and CDR2 SVGAGI (reference sequence). V was clipped by 7 bases and J by 0 bases; unmatched bases: 5. CDR3 length equals 14 residues. The chain's CDR3 is CASIGQGSSYEQYF. In nucleotides, the CDR3 is TGTGCCAGCATCGGACAGGGTTCCTCCTACGAGCAGTACTTC.

The chain is built from TRBV10-3 and TRBJ1-2; a weak D match, TRBD1 (5 bases). The V end was cut by 7 bases, the J end by 7 bases, with 19 bases between. The CDR3 extends over 14 amino acids. Germline V gene lookup returns CDR1 ENHRY and CDR2 SYGVKD. CDR3 DNA: TGTGCCATCAATTCAAGCCCGGGGGGGGTTGGCTACACCTTC. Protein sequence: CAINSSPGGVGYTF.